These 4 T cell receptor beta chains came from one sample sequenced in a study of T cell responses to AZD1222 COVID-19 vaccine (dated by TCRdb to the early 2020s). The method behind the library was the immunoSEQ multiplex PCR assay. TCRdb took this table from immuneACCESS and kept in-frame rearrangements with V and J called. Such tables lack part of the clones; where checked against another copy, unresolved V genes explain under half of the gap, and the rest is unexplained. The sample table holds approximately 64,000 clones, of which over 80% were seen once. Approximately 6.3% of the sample is in the top ten clones. What the time point label conveys for this sample: about 28 days (+/-7) after the second vaccine dose. Per the publication, the treatment or condition label means: meningococcal conjugate vaccine given as trial control. The material sequenced was peripheral blood, taken 28 days after the second dose of the MenACWY control vaccine. These receptors originate from an adult who received the MenACWY meningococcal vaccine as a control.

CDR3 region: CAWTPRDRDSPLHF. In nucleotides, the CDR3 is TGTGCCTGGACCCCCCGGGACAGGGATTCACCCCTCCACTTT. The chain links TRBV30 to TRBJ1-6, with 9 bases identical to TRBD1. CDR3 length: 14 amino acids. Germline loops: CDR1 GTSNPN, CDR2 SVGIG (reference sequence). The ends lost 4 bases at V and 8 bases at J; junction bases unmatched: 6. The full variable domain, completed using reference TRBV30 and TRBJ1-6, is SQTIHQWPATLVQPVGSPLSLECTVEGTSNPNLYWYRQAAGRGLQLLFYSVGIGQISSEVPQNLSASRPQDRQFILSSKKLLLSDSGFYLCAWTPRDRDSPLHFGNGTRLTVT.

The chain employs TRBV28 and TRBJ1-6; perhaps TRBD1 as D (6 bases). The CDR3 extends over 13 amino acids. V was cut by 4 bases and J by 11 bases, with 12 bases left in between. Germline assignment: CDR1 MDHEN and CDR2 SYDVKM. As DNA, the CDR3 is TGTGCCAGCAGTTGGAATCAGGGGCCACCCCTCCACTTT. Residues: CASSWNQGPPLHF.

The chain has TRBV3-1 (or the pseudogene TRBV3-2) and TRBJ2-1; 15 nucleotides match TRBD2. V shed 4 bases, J shed 7 bases, and the junction held 5 bases outside the gene matches. Germline CDR1 and CDR2: LGHDT and YNNKEL (reference sequence). The CDR3 loop spans 16 amino acids. The CDR3 protein is CASSPRTSGRGNEQFF. The CDR3 nucleotides read TGTGCCAGCAGCCCGCGGACTAGCGGGAGGGGGAATGAGCAGTTCTTC.

The V and J genes are TRBV5-5 and TRBJ2-1, with 12 bases aligning to TRBD2. The CDR3 sequence is 15 residues long. The V gene end was trimmed by 1 base and the J gene end by 8 bases; junction bases not matched to a gene: 4. Germline values: CDR1 SGHKS, CDR2 YYEKEE (reference sequence). Here the CDR3 reads CASSLRLAGVDEQFF. The CDR3 DNA sequence: TGTGCCAGCAGCTTGAGACTAGCGGGGGTCGATGAGCAGTTCTTC.